Listed here are 28 T cell receptor beta chains from one sample, sequenced in a study of long-term antiretroviral therapy in people with HIV. The immunoSEQ assay was v3.0, run at survey level. Here immunoSEQ multiplex PCR was the method, and the copy in TCRdb shows in-frame clones only, minus some. The top ten clones hold around 5% of a sample with some 40,000 clones, around 85% of them seen once. The material sequenced was unsorted PBMCs, taken 1.5 years after starting antiretroviral therapy. These receptors all come from a young man with HIV.

This clone is judged medium-sized. J is TRBJ1-5 and V is TRBV5-8, with D possibly being TRBD1 (6 bases). Per germline, CDR1 SGHTS and CDR2 YDEGEE. This CDR3 is 15 amino acids long. V lost 2 bases and J lost 0, with 9 bases in between. The CDR3 nucleotides are TGTGCCAGCAGCTTACAGGGATATAGCAATCAGCCCCAGCATTTT. Amino acid sequence: CASSLQGYSNQPQHF.

This chain connects TRBV7-2 to TRBJ2-3; D is perhaps TRBD2 (5 bases). From germline, CDR1 is SGHTA and CDR2 FQGNSA. Trimming cost V 3 bases and J 2 bases, with 9 bases left between them. There are 14 residues in the CDR3. In DNA form, the CDR3 reads TGTGCCAGCAGCTTGGACTTCTCCACAGATACGCAGTATTTT. It yields the protein CASSLDFSTDTQYF.

This chain joins TRBV5-6 and TRBJ2-7; 10 bases fit TRBD1. Trimming removed 0 bases from V and 6 bases from J; junction bases left unmatched: 18. Germline V lookup: CDR1 SGHDT, CDR2 YYEEEE. This CDR3 contains 19 residues. The CDR3: CASSLGPGQGTGRAREQYF. The CDR3 region has the DNA TGTGCCAGCAGCTTGGGCCCGGGACAGGGGACCGGGAGGGCCCGCGAGCAGTACTTC.

The J gene is TRBJ1-2, the V gene TRBV18; no clear D. This CDR3 has 17 residues. Between the trimmed V and J ends, which lost 0 bases and 3 bases, there was a span of 17 bases. CDR1 is KGHSH and CDR2 is LQKENI in the germline V gene. CDR3 sequence (DNA): TGTGCCAGCTCACCACCGTTGCAGGAGATCCTCCACTATGGCTACACCTTC. It codes for CASSPPLQEILHYGYTF.

The chain employs TRBV5-1 and TRBJ2-1; 7 nucleotides align to TRBD2. V was pared by 4 bases and J by 7 bases, with 8 bases of the junction left unmatched. Germline V lookup: CDR1 SGHRS, CDR2 YFSETQ. The CDR3 is 14 residues long. In DNA, the CDR3 is TGCGCCAGCAGCCTGAACACACTAGCGAATGAGCAGTTCTTC. This codes for CASSLNTLANEQFF.

J is TRBJ2-7 and V is TRBV7-2; no definite D call. Per the germline V gene, CDR1 is SGHTA and CDR2 is FQGNSA. There are 12 residues in the CDR3. The germline V and J ends were trimmed by 3 bases and 0 bases, with 3 bases remaining between them. The CDR3 spells CASSFSSYEQYF. As DNA, the CDR3 is TGTGCCAGCAGCTTCAGCTCCTACGAGCAGTACTTC.

The rearrangement joins TRBV7-9 to TRBJ2-7; a possible D gene is TRBD1 (5 bases). CDR1 and CDR2 from the germline V gene are SEHNR and FQNEAQ (reference sequence). V was shortened by 5 bases and J by 5 bases, with 10 bases between the two germline ends. CDR3 length: 12 residues. The DNA for the CDR3 is TGTGCCAGCAGCACCCCAGGGAACGAGCAGTACTTC. Translation gives CASSTPGNEQYF.

The rearrangement links TRBV27 to TRBJ1-1; 8 bases are a match to TRBD1. V lost 3 bases to trimming and J lost 1 base; unmatched junction nucleotides: 4. The CDR3 consists of 15 residues. Germline loops: CDR1 MNHEY, CDR2 SMNVEV (reference sequence). The chain's CDR3 is CASSLTGTGNTEAFF. DNA of the CDR3: TGTGCCAGCAGTTTGACCGGGACAGGGAACACTGAAGCTTTCTTT.

The V gene is TRBV2, the J gene TRBJ2-3, with TRBD2 identical over 7 bases. This CDR3 is built from 13 residues. V lost 2 bases and J lost 5; bases outside the gene matches: 1. Germline V CDR1 and CDR2: SNHLY, FYNNEI. The CDR3 bases are TGTGCCAGCAGTGAAAGCGGGGTAGATACGCAGTATTTT. This gives the protein CASSESGVDTQYF.

This chain links TRBV7-2 with TRBJ2-5, with D possibly being TRBD1 (6 bases). Germline V gene sequence: CDR1 SGHTA, CDR2 FQGNSA. Deletions cut 5 bases from V and 5 bases from J, with 15 bases between. CDR3 length: 14 residues. The chain's CDR3 is CASSPHRDSETQYF. The CDR3 DNA sequence: TGTGCCAGCAGCCCACACAGGGATTCGGAGACCCAGTACTTC.

This clone showed up just once. The V call is TRBV4-2, the J call TRBJ2-1, with 11 nucleotides matching TRBD2. Germline assignment: CDR1 LGHNA and CDR2 YNFKEQ. CDR3 size: 15 residues. Unmatched junction bases numbered 4, after V lost 6 bases and J lost 3 bases. This chain's CDR3 is CASRGGLAVYNEQFF. The CDR3 region has the DNA TGTGCCAGCAGGGGGGGACTAGCGGTCTACAATGAGCAGTTCTTC.

This clone showed up just a few times. The CDR3 loop is CASSSTTTNYGYTF. The CDR3 coding sequence is TGTGCCAGCAGCTCAACGACAACCAACTATGGCTACACCTTC. The genes are TRBV7-9 and TRBJ1-2, with D unresolved. Germline V lookup: CDR1 SEHNR, CDR2 FQNEAQ (reference sequence). V shed 4 bases and J shed 2 bases, with 11 bases lying between them. This CDR3 comprises 14 residues.

This chain links TRBV10-2 with TRBJ2-7; TRBD1 aligns across 8 bases. CDR3 length equals 12 residues. With 10 bases clipped from V and 6 bases from J, the junction kept 8 bases outside the gene matches. Germline loops: CDR1 WSHSY, CDR2 SAAADI. In DNA form, the CDR3 reads TGCGCCACGCTCAAACAGGGGGGCGAGCAGTACTTC. Protein: CATLKQGGEQYF.

The V and J genes are TRBV2 and TRBJ2-2; D possibly corresponds to TRBD1 (6 bases). V was pared by 2 bases and J by 0 bases, with 10 bases between. CDR3 length: 16 residues. CDR1 is SNHLY and CDR2 is FYNNEI in the germline V gene. This CDR3 is CASSEWGRSNTGELFF. The CDR3 nucleotides are TGTGCCAGCAGTGAATGGGGGCGATCGAACACCGGGGAGCTGTTTTTT.

This sequence joins TRBV10-3 and TRBJ1-2; 9 nucleotides align to TRBD1. With V trimmed by 10 bases and J by 6 bases, 6 bases remained unmatched. Germline values: CDR1 ENHRY, CDR2 SYGVKD. The CDR3 is 12 amino acids. The CDR3 DNA sequence: TGTGCCACGGGACAGGGAGGCGATGGCTACACCTTC. It specifies CATGQGGDGYTF.

This clone occurred a few times. The chain employs TRBV19 and TRBJ2-7, with D hard to call. This CDR3 spans 13 amino acids. Trimming took off 5 bases at V and 6 bases at J, with 14 bases between the two ends. Germline values: CDR1 LNHDA, CDR2 SQIVND (reference sequence). The CDR3: CASSRTAPSEQYF. The CDR3 DNA is TGTGCCAGTAGTCGAACAGCACCTAGCGAGCAGTACTTC.

The J gene is TRBJ1-5, the V gene TRBV19; 7 nucleotides align to TRBD1. Germline loops: CDR1 LNHDA, CDR2 SQIVND (reference sequence). The V gene end was trimmed by 9 bases and the J gene end by 4 bases; junction bases not matched to a gene: 6. The CDR3 runs to 13 residues. CDR3 amino acids: CARRDRGNQPQHF. DNA for the CDR3: TGTGCCAGGAGGGACAGAGGAAATCAGCCCCAGCATTTT.

The rearrangement joins TRBV6-5 to TRBJ1-2; TRBD1 matches at 9 bases. V gave up 2 bases and J gave up 7 bases; unmatched junction bases: 2. The CDR3 loop spans 13 amino acids. The V gene's germline CDR1 is MNHEY and CDR2 SVGAGI. The CDR3 protein is CASSYGTGFGYTF. CDR3 nucleotide sequence: TGTGCCAGCAGTTACGGGACAGGGTTTGGCTACACCTTC.

The genes are TRBV29-1 and TRBJ2-7; D is unresolved. The CDR3 is 12 amino acids. With 4 bases removed from V and 2 bases from J, the gap between germline ends came to 9 bases. Looked up from germline, CDR1 is SQVTM and CDR2 is ANQGSEA. This CDR3 is CSVATGPYEQYF. For the CDR3, the DNA is TGCAGCGTTGCTACGGGTCCCTACGAGCAGTACTTC.

The chain carries TRBV10-3 and TRBJ2-7; 8 bases fit TRBD2. V gave up 2 bases and J gave up 0 bases; unmatched junction bases: 3. The CDR3 has 15 amino acids. CDR1 is ENHRY, CDR2 SYGVKD, per germline. The CDR3 region is CAISEISGASYEQYF. The CDR3 region has the DNA TGTGCCATCAGTGAGATTAGCGGGGCCTCCTACGAGCAGTACTTC.

The CDR3 bases are TGTGCCAGCAGCCCCTTTCATTCAAGCTCCTACAATGAGCAGTTCTTC. As protein: CASSPFHSSSYNEQFF. The chain has TRBV27 and TRBJ2-1; D remains unclear. With 6 bases removed from V and 0 bases from J, the gap between germline ends came to 15 bases. The CDR3 length is 16 residues. From germline, CDR1 is MNHEY and CDR2 SMNVEV (reference sequence).

The rearrangement links TRBV18 to TRBJ1-1, with D possibly being TRBD1 (5 bases). The CDR3 has 17 residues. The V end lost 0 bases, the J end lost 8 bases, and 22 bases lay between the germline ends. Looked up from germline, CDR1 is KGHSH and CDR2 is LQKENI. CDR3 sequence: CASSPPIGPSGPREAFF. The CDR3 region has the DNA TGTGCCAGCTCACCACCGATCGGTCCCTCAGGGCCTAGAGAAGCTTTCTTT.

This clone came up a few times. The V gene is TRBV6-5, the J gene TRBJ2-7, with unresolved D. This CDR3 region has 14 residues. V was pared by 0 bases and J by 0 bases, with 6 bases between. CDR1 is MNHEY, CDR2 SVGAGI, per germline. The DNA for the CDR3 is TGTGCCAGCAGTTACTCGAGACTCTCCTACGAGCAGTACTTC. Protein product: CASSYSRLSYEQYF.

The count of this clone is one. V and J are TRBV5-1 and TRBJ2-7; weak D call: TRBD2 (5 bases). Per germline, CDR1 SGHRS and CDR2 YFSETQ. The CDR3 spans 14 residues. Between the trimmed V and J ends, which lost 4 bases and 0 bases, there was a span of 11 bases. The CDR3 spells CASSVRGSSYEQYF. The CDR3 region has the DNA TGCGCCAGCAGCGTGCGAGGGAGCTCCTACGAGCAGTACTTC.

The chain links TRBV5-6 to TRBJ1-4, with D tentatively TRBD1 (5 bases). The germline V gene has CDR1 SGHDT and CDR2 YYEEEE. This CDR3 contains 13 residues. Trimming took off 7 bases at V and 7 bases at J, with 14 bases between the two ends. The CDR3 region is CASHRDAREKLFF. The CDR3 region has the DNA TGTGCCAGCCACCGGGACGCCCGTGAAAAACTGTTTTTT.

A few counts support this clone. The chain has TRBV27 and TRBJ1-5; a possible D gene is TRBD1 (5 bases). Germline loops: CDR1 MNHEY, CDR2 SMNVEV (reference sequence). Trimming removed 5 bases from V and 4 bases from J, with 21 bases in between. This CDR3 contains 17 residues. CDR3 sequence: CASSPTGGLVGNQPQHF. The CDR3 nucleotides read TGTGCCAGCAGTCCGACCGGGGGTTTGGTCGGTAATCAGCCCCAGCATTTT.

In its sample, this clone was seen once. This chain joins TRBV5-6 and TRBJ1-2; D ambiguous. The germline V and J ends were trimmed by 2 bases and 4 bases, with 12 bases remaining between them. The CDR3 loop spans 14 amino acids. The germline V gene encodes CDR1 SGHDT and CDR2 YYEEEE. The CDR3 nucleotides read TGTGCCAGCAGCTTAATCGGACCCCTCTATGGCTACACCTTC. It yields the protein CASSLIGPLYGYTF.

V gene TRBV5-1 combines with J gene TRBJ2-1; D possibly corresponds to TRBD1 (6 bases). The V and J ends lost 0 bases and 4 bases respectively, with 20 bases between them. Germline assignment: CDR1 SGHRS and CDR2 YFSETQ. The length of the CDR3 is 18 residues. In nucleotides, the CDR3 is TGCGCCAGCAGCTTGGTGGTTCACAGGGTGACGGAATACAATGAGCAGTTCTTC. This codes for CASSLVVHRVTEYNEQFF.